These 11 T cell receptor beta chains came from one sample sequenced in a study of shared clonotypes between healthy human individuals. TCRdb keeps only in-frame clones here, not all; method: immunoSEQ multiplex PCR. This sample carries fewer than 600,000 clones, roughly three quarters of them seen once, and the ten largest clones take 12%. Sequencing used PBMCs. These receptors were collected from a woman aged 35 to 49 in good health. Some clones in this sample may be carry-over from other donors' samples.

This chain joins TRBV7-3 and TRBJ2-5, with 12 positions matching TRBD2. The CDR3 has 15 residues. V gave up 5 bases and J gave up 3 bases; unmatched junction bases: 4. Germline loops: CDR1 SGHTA, CDR2 FQGTGA. The CDR3 coding sequence is TGTGCCAGCAGCGCAGGACTAGCGGGAAAAGAGACCCAGTACTTC. Residues: CASSAGLAGKETQYF.

The V gene is TRBV9, the J gene TRBJ2-2; a possible D gene is TRBD2 (6 bases). CDR1 is SGDLS and CDR2 is YYNGEE in the germline V gene. The CDR3 extends over 16 amino acids. Trimming took off 4 bases at V and 4 bases at J, with 17 bases between the two ends. The CDR3 DNA is TGTGCCAGCAGCCCCGGGACTCCTCCCGTCACCGGGGAGCTGTTTTTT. Encoded protein: CASSPGTPPVTGELFF.

This clone has a single count. A far larger clone is a single base away, which makes a read error likely. The rearrangement joins TRBV7-8 to TRBJ2-7; no clear D. The CDR3 covers 14 residues. The V gene lost 1 base and the J gene lost 0 bases, with 7 bases spanning the gap. Germline loops: CDR1 SGHVS, CDR2 FQNEAQ. The DNA for the CDR3 is TGTGCCAGCAGCTTAGGCCGGAACTCCTACGAGCAGTACTTC. This codes for CASSLGRNSYEQYF.

This clone was detected a few times. In the same sample, other DNA sequences code for this CDR3. The V call is TRBV28, the J call TRBJ1-2, with 11 bases aligning to TRBD1. The CDR3 consists of 16 residues. V trimming: 5 bases; J trimming: 7 bases; junction bases outside the gene matches: 12. In germline, CDR1 is MDHEN, CDR2 SYDVKM. In nucleotides, the CDR3 is TGTGCCAGCAGTCCTGGGACAGGGGGTCTCGGGGCTGGCTACACCTTC. Protein: CASSPGTGGLGAGYTF.

CDR3 nucleotide sequence: TGTGCCAGCAGCTTTACTAGCTTCAATGAGCAGTTCTTC. Protein sequence: CASSFTSFNEQFF. This chain links TRBV11-2 with TRBJ2-1, with a tentative D call TRBD2 (6 bases). Trimming cost V 3 bases and J 6 bases, with 9 bases left between them. Germline CDR1 is SGHAT and CDR2 is FQNNGV. The CDR3 consists of 13 residues. The complete variable domain, with remaining parts taken from reference TRBV11-2 and TRBJ2-1, reads EAGVAQSPRYKIIEKRQSVAFWCNPISGHATLYWYQQILGQGPKLLIQFQNNGVVDDSQLPKDRFSAERLKGVDSTLKIQPAKLEDSAVYLCASSFTSFNEQFFGPGTRLTVL.

Details on this clone: This likely traces to a read error, being one base from a far larger clone. Additional DNA sequences in this sample encode the identical CDR3. The chain uses TRBV5-6 and TRBJ1-1; D gene unclear. CDR3 length: 15 amino acids. Germline loops: CDR1 SGHDT, CDR2 YYEEEE. CDR3 in DNA: TGTGCCAGCAGCTTTTTAGGGTTGGAAAATACTGAGGCTTTCTTT. This encodes CASSFLGLENTEAFF.

V gene TRBV6-1 combines with J gene TRBJ2-1; D uncertain. V was trimmed by 4 bases and J by 3 bases, leaving 7 bases between them. There are 13 residues in the CDR3. CDR1 and CDR2 from the germline V gene are MNHNS and SASEGT. Written as DNA, the CDR3 is TGTGCCAGCAGTGGCAATATCTACAATGAGCAGTTCTTC. Protein: CASSGNIYNEQFF.

This clone was seen more than once but under ten times. The V and J genes are TRBV20-1 and TRBJ2-5; TRBD1 or TRBD2 may be the D gene (5 bases each). CDR3 length: 10 residues. Germline V CDR1 and CDR2: DFQATT, SNEGSKA (reference sequence). V gave up 6 bases and J gave up 11 bases, with 13 bases separating them. The CDR3 loop is CSAVGAEQYF. CDR3 sequence (DNA): TGCAGTGCCGTCGGGGCAGAGCAGTACTTC.

The gene calls are TRBV30 and TRBJ1-5, with D maybe TRBD1 (5 bases). CDR3 length: 12 amino acids. V dropped 5 bases and J dropped 4 bases, with 9 bases sitting between them. The germline gives CDR1 GTSNPN, CDR2 SVGIG (reference sequence). The CDR3 sequence: CAWGTPNQPQHF. Written as DNA, the CDR3 is TGTGCCTGGGGGACCCCGAATCAGCCCCAGCATTTT.

This chain links TRBV18 with TRBJ1-5; D possibly corresponds to TRBD1 (6 bases). Trimming took off 1 base at V and 8 bases at J, with 15 bases between the two ends. This CDR3 region has 15 residues. The germline V gene encodes CDR1 KGHSH and CDR2 LQKENI. CDR3 amino acids: CASSPRSGVGEPQHF. CDR3 DNA sequence: TGTGCCAGCTCACCACGGTCAGGGGTCGGGGAGCCCCAGCATTTT.

The chain has TRBV5-6 and TRBJ1-4; maybe TRBD1 (5 bases). Per germline, CDR1 SGHDT and CDR2 YYEEEE. This CDR3 comprises 14 residues. Trimming left V 5 bases short and J 6 bases short, with 14 bases between. CDR3 in DNA: TGTGCCAGCAGACGTACAGGAGGCGATGAAAAACTGTTTTTT. Its protein is CASRRTGGDEKLFF.